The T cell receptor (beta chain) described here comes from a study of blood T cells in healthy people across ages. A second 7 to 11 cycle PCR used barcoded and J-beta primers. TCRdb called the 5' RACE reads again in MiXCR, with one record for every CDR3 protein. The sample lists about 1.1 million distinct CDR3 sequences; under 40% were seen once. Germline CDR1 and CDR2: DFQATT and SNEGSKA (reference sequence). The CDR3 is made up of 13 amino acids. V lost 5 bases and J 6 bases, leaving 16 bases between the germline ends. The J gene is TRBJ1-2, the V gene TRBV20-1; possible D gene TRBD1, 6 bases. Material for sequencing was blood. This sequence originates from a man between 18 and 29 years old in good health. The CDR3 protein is CSAATGRADGYTF. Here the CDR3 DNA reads TGCAGTGCTGCCACAGGGCGCGCAGATGGCTACACCTTC.